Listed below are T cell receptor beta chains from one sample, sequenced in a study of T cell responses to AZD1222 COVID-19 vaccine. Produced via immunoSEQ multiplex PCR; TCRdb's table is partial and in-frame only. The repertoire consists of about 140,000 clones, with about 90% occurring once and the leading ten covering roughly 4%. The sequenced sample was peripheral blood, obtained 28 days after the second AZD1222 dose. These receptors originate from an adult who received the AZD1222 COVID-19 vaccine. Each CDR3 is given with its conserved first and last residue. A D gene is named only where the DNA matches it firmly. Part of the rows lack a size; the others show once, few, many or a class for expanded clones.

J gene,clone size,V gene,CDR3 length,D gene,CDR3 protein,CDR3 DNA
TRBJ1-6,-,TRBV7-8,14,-,CASSRTDIGAPLHF,TGTGCCAGCAGCCGTACGGATATTGGTGCACCCCTCCACTTT
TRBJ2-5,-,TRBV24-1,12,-,CATSDSKETQYF,TGTGCCACCAGTGACAGCAAAGAGACCCAGTACTTC
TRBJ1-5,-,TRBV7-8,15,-,CASSLYLNPDQPQHF,TGTGCCAGCAGCTTATATCTCAACCCGGATCAGCCCCAGCATTTT
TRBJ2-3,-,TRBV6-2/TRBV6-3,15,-,CASSYGGGTGDTQYF,TGTGCCAGCAGTTACGGCGGGGGCACGGGGGATACGCAGTATTTT
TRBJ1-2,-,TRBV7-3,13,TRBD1,CASSLKDGTAITF,TGTGCCAGCAGCTTAAAAGACGGGACAGCGATCACCTTC
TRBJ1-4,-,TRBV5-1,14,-,CASSADSSNEKLFF,TGCGCCAGCAGCGCTGACAGCTCTAATGAAAAACTGTTTTTT
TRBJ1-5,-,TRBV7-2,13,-,CASSLEGHQPQHF,TGTGCCAGCAGCTTAGAAGGGCATCAGCCCCAGCATTTT
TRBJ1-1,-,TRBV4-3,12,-,CASSQAGTEAFF,TGCGCCAGCAGCCAAGCAGGTACTGAAGCTTTCTTT
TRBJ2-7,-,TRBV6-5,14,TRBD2,CASSTGLARYEQYF,TGTGCCAGCAGTACAGGACTAGCGAGGTACGAGCAGTACTTC
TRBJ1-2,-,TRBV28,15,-,CASSPRRGANYGYTF,TGTGCCAGCAGTCCGCGCAGGGGAGCTAACTATGGCTACACCTTC
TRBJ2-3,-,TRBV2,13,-,CASSELRTDTQYF,TGTGCCAGCAGTGAGCTTCGCACAGATACGCAGTATTTT
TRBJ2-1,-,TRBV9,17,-,CASSAGGRGSSYNEQFF,TGTGCCAGCAGCGCAGGAGGGAGGGGGAGCTCCTACAATGAGCAGTTCTTC
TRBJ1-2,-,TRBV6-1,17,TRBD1,CASSATPGQGAPDGYTF,TGTGCCAGCAGTGCAACCCCGGGACAGGGGGCTCCGGATGGCTACACCTTC
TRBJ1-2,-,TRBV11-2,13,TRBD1,CASSSGQFYGYTF,TGTGCCAGCAGCTCGGGACAGTTCTATGGCTACACCTTC
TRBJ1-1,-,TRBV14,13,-,CASSQDWQGTAFF,TGTGCCAGCAGCCAAGATTGGCAAGGAACCGCTTTCTTT
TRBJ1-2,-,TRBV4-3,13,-,CASSQEFSRGYTF,TGCGCCAGCAGCCAAGAATTTAGTCGGGGCTACACCTTC
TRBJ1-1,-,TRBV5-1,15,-,CASSLFGADNTEAFF,TGCGCCAGCAGCTTGTTCGGGGCGGATAACACTGAAGCTTTCTTT
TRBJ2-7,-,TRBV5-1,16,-,CASSLESVGLSYEQYF,TGCGCCAGCAGCTTGGAATCTGTGGGGTTGTCCTACGAGCAGTACTTC
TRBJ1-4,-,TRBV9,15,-,CASSPRDGGDEKLFF,TGTGCCAGCAGCCCAAGGGACGGGGGGGACGAAAAACTGTTTTTT
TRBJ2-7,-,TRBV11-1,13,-,CASSGWTGYEQYF,TGTGCCAGCAGCGGATGGACGGGATACGAGCAGTACTTC
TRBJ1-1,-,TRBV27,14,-,CASSPHGAGTEAFF,TGTGCCAGCAGTCCTCATGGTGCGGGAACAGAAGCTTTCTTT
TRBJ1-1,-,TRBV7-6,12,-,CASSRPGTEAFF,TGTGCCAGCAGCAGGCCCGGGACTGAAGCTTTCTTT
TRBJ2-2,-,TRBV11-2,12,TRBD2,CASSSSGGELFF,TGTGCCAGCAGCTCTAGCGGCGGGGAGCTGTTTTTT
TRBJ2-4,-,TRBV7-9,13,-,CASKRLGEDIQYF,TGTGCCAGCAAGAGACTAGGAGAGGACATTCAGTACTTC
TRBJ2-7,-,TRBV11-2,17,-,CASSLDPFLGAGNEQYF,TGTGCCAGCAGCTTAGATCCCTTCTTAGGGGCTGGGAACGAGCAGTACTTC
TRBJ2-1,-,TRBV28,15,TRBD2,CASSRSGISYNEQFF,TGTGCCAGCAGCCGTAGCGGGATCTCCTACAATGAGCAGTTCTTC
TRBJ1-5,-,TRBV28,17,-,CASTLLNPRRANQPQHF,TGTGCCAGCACCCTATTGAACCCCCGGCGGGCAAATCAGCCCCAGCATTTT
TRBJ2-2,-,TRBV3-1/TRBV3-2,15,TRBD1,CASSQGQGWAGELFF,TGTGCCAGCAGCCAGGGACAGGGGTGGGCCGGGGAGCTGTTTTTT
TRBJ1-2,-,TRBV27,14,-,CASSLGSSNYGYTF,TGTGCCAGCAGTTTAGGTAGCTCTAACTATGGCTACACCTTC
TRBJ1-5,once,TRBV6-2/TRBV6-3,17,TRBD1,CASSPGGDGEGNQPQHF,TGTGCCAGCAGTCCAGGGGGGGACGGCGAGGGCAATCAGCCCCAGCATTTT
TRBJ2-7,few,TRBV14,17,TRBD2,CASSPPDLAGAGYEQYF,TGTGCCAGCAGCCCTCCCGACTTAGCGGGAGCTGGGTACGAGCAGTACTTC
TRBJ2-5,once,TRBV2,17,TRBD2,CASSYRRSGSDDETQYF,TGTGCCAGCAGTTATAGGCGTAGCGGGAGTGATGATGAGACCCAGTACTTC
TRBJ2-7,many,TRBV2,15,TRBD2,CASRTGLAGFNEQYF,TGTGCCAGCAGAACGGGACTAGCGGGCTTCAACGAGCAGTACTTC
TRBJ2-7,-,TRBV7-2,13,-,CASSSAGYYEQYF,TGTGCCAGCAGCTCCGCGGGGTACTACGAGCAGTACTTC
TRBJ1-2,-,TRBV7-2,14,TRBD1,CASSLVPQGGGYTF,TGTGCCAGCAGCTTAGTCCCGCAGGGGGGAGGCTACACCTTC
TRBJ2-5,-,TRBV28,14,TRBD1,CASSGQGLRETQYF,TGTGCCAGCAGCGGACAGGGGTTAAGGGAGACCCAGTACTTC
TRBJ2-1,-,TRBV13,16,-,CASTTSIGFPYNEQFF,TGTGCCAGCACAACGTCTATTGGCTTTCCATACAATGAGCAGTTCTTC
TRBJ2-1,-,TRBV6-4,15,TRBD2,CASSELAGGPHEQFF,TGTGCCAGCAGTGAACTAGCGGGAGGGCCGCATGAGCAGTTCTTC
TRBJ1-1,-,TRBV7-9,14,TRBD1,CASSFRTGGTEAFF,TGTGCCAGCAGCTTTCGGACAGGGGGGACTGAAGCTTTCTTT
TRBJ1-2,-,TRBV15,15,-,CATSRVSEGNYGYTF,TGTGCCACCAGCAGAGTTTCCGAGGGTAACTATGGCTACACCTTC
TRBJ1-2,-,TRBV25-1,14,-,CATNYGGGDGGYTF,TGTGCCACTAACTACGGCGGGGGTGACGGTGGCTACACCTTC
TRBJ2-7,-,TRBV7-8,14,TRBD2,CASSFSGGNNEQYF,TGTGCCAGCAGCTTTTCGGGGGGGAATAACGAGCAGTACTTC
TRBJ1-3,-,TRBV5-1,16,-,CASSLVGGLSGNTIYF,TGCGCCAGCAGCTTGGTGGGGGGCCTCTCTGGAAACACCATATATTTT
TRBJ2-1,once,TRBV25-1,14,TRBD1,CASSPRQGGNEQFF,TGTGCCAGCAGTCCACGACAGGGGGGCAATGAGCAGTTCTTC
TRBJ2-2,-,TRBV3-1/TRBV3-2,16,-,CASSPQLVALGGELFF,TGTGCCAGCAGCCCTCAACTAGTGGCCTTGGGCGGGGAGCTGTTTTTT
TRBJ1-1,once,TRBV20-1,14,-,CSASDGTLNTEAFF,TGCAGTGCTAGTGATGGGACTTTGAACACTGAAGCTTTCTTT
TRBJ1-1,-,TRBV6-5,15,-,CASTKPGAASTEAFF,TGTGCCAGCACCAAACCTGGGGCAGCCAGCACTGAAGCTTTCTTT
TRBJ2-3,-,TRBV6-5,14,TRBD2,CASSQLAVTDTQYF,TGTGCCAGCAGTCAACTAGCGGTCACAGATACGCAGTATTTT
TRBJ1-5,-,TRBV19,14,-,CASSIQGGWQPQHF,TGTGCCAGTAGTATCCAGGGAGGATGGCAGCCCCAGCATTTT
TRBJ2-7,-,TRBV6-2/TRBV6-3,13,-,CASSYHSDYEQYF,TGTGCCAGCAGTTACCATTCAGACTACGAGCAGTACTTC
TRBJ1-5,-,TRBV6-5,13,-,CASSPGFSQPQHF,TGTGCCAGCAGTCCGGGTTTCAGTCAGCCCCAGCATTTT